This T cell receptor (beta chain) was captured by sequencing in a study of T cells in Graves' hyperthyroidism and ophthalmopathy. Using RNA transcripts as the source, TCR beta CDR3 regions were amplified. The HTBI primer set served for first-round RT-PCR of the TCR CDR3. A single record per CDR3 protein comes from TCRdb applying MiXCR to the multiplex PCR reads. Of 400,000 to 450,000 distinct CDR3 sequences in the sample, over 12% were seen once. Deletions cut 0 bases from V and 5 bases from J, with 10 bases between. The length of the CDR3 is 15 residues. Germline V gene sequence: CDR1 MNHNS, CDR2 SASEGT. Ophthalmopathy cases met thresholds of Clinical Activity Score at least 3, NOSPECS grade at least 4 and duration under 3 months. Any patient presenting with uncontrolled infection, other autoimmune disease, pregnancy or lactation was left out. The study based diagnoses on clinical symptoms, serum thyroxine and TRAb, thyroid ultrasound and orbital computed tomography.

The specimen sequenced was blood. This receptor was obtained from a young man with Graves' ophthalmopathy. V gene TRBV6-1 combines with J gene TRBJ2-2; weak D call: TRBD2 (5 bases). The CDR3, as DNA: TGTGCCAGCAGTGAAGCGCGGGCTGGGACCGGGGAGCTGTTTTTT. This gives the protein CASSEARAGTGELFF.